The next 15 T cell receptor beta chains were all read from a single sample in a study of blood T cell repertoires in COVID-19. Some clones are missing from TCRdb's copy, which holds only in-frame ones; the method was immunoSEQ multiplex PCR. The sample has 150,000 to 200,000 clones, about 77% seen once; the top ten hold 17%. Source material: PBMCs or T cells enriched from blood (not recorded which). These receptors all stem from a woman between 45 and 65 years old with acute COVID-19.

J is TRBJ2-7 and V is TRBV28; D is ambiguous. V dropped 6 bases and J dropped 5 bases, with 8 bases sitting between them. Germline values: CDR1 MDHEN, CDR2 SYDVKM. The CDR3 totals 11 residues. As DNA, the CDR3 is TGTGCCAGCAGCGGTAGTCACGAGCAGTACGTC. Residues: CASSGSHEQYV.

The sample holds a few counts of this clone. The chain uses TRBV4-3 and TRBJ1-2; D unresolved. Trimming shortened V by 0 bases and J by 4 bases, and 9 bases separated the two germline ends. This CDR3 comprises 14 residues. Germline CDR1 reads LGHNA; CDR2 reads YSLEER. CDR3 DNA sequence: TGCGCCAGCAGCCAAGATTTAGAAGTCTATGGCTACACCTTC. It codes for CASSQDLEVYGYTF.

Concerning this clone itself: One end of the junction does not line up with germline, which may come from a read error. The rearrangement links TRBV13 to TRBJ1-1, with 8 bases lining up with TRBD1. Germline V gene data show CDR1 as PRHDT and CDR2 as FYEKMQ (reference sequence). The CDR3 sequence is 16 residues long. The CDR3 region is CASSVGGQAMRTEAFF. In DNA, the CDR3 is TGTGCCAGCAGCGTAGGGGGACAGGCTATGCGGACTGAAGCTTTCTTT.

V is TRBV6-6 and J is TRBJ1-2; tentatively, D is TRBD1 (6 bases). Trimming removed 5 bases from V and 4 bases from J, with 17 bases in between. This CDR3 spans 15 amino acids. Germline CDR1 and CDR2: MNHNY and SVGAGI (reference sequence). CDR3 in amino acids: CASSPDRPRGYGYTF. The CDR3 DNA reads TGTGCCAGCAGTCCCGACAGGCCTCGGGGCTATGGCTACACCTTC.

This chain joins TRBV28 and TRBJ2-2; TRBD1 matches at 8 bases. The V gene end was trimmed by 2 bases and the J gene end by 1 base; junction bases not matched to a gene: 3. The CDR3 spans 16 residues. Germline V gives CDR1 MDHEN, CDR2 SYDVKM. The DNA of the CDR3 is TGTGCCAGCAGTTTACTCGGACAGGGGAACACCGGGGAGCTGTTTTTT. The encoded protein is CASSLLGQGNTGELFF. The full variable domain, its missing parts supplied by reference TRBV28 and TRBJ2-2, is DVKVTQSSRYLVKRTGEKVFLECVQDMDHENMFWYRQDPGLGLRLIYFSYDVKMKEKGDIPEGYSVSREKKERFSLILESASTNQTSMYLCASSLLGQGNTGELFFGEGSRLTVL.

A single count supports this clone. V and J are TRBV5-8 and TRBJ1-2, with D tentatively TRBD1 (6 bases). V lost 5 bases and J 4 bases, leaving 15 bases between the germline ends. The CDR3 is 14 amino acids. CDR1 and CDR2 (germline): SGHTS, YDEGEE. CDR3 in amino acids: CASRLIAQGYGYTF. The CDR3 DNA reads as TGTGCCAGCAGATTAATAGCACAGGGCTATGGCTACACCTTC.

The chain joins TRBV29-1 to TRBJ1-2; TRBD1 might be the D (5 bases). This CDR3 is 12 amino acids long. CDR1 and CDR2 (germline): SQVTM, ANQGSEA. Trimming took 2 bases from V and 8 from J, leaving 12 bases between them. The CDR3 bases are TGCAGCGTTGAAATCAGGGTAGTGGGCTACACCTTC. Residues: CSVEIRVVGYTF.

The chain has TRBV28 and TRBJ1-5; D uncertain. Between the trimmed V and J ends, which lost 8 bases and 7 bases, there was a span of 15 bases. The CDR3 runs to 13 residues. Germline V CDR1 and CDR2: MDHEN, SYDVKM. CDR3 residues: CASFLAGGQPQHF. The CDR3 nucleotides are TGTGCCAGCTTCCTTGCGGGAGGGCAGCCCCAGCATTTT.

The V and J genes are TRBV11-2 and TRBJ1-5; the D gene is possibly TRBD1 (6 bases). Between the trimmed V and J ends, which lost 5 bases and 4 bases, there was a span of 15 bases. The CDR3 totals 15 residues. CDR1 is SGHAT, CDR2 FQNNGV, per germline. In DNA form, the CDR3 reads TGTGCCAGCAGCCCCCGGACAGAGGGAAATCAGCCCCAGCATTTT. It translates to CASSPRTEGNQPQHF.

The chain employs TRBV7-3 and TRBJ2-1; 7 positions agree with TRBD2. Germline V gene data show CDR1 as SGHTA and CDR2 as FQGTGA. The CDR3 loop spans 16 amino acids. V lost 5 bases to trimming and J lost 5 bases; unmatched junction nucleotides: 12. The CDR3 region is CASSPIAGGFDNEQFF. CDR3 bases: TGTGCCAGCAGCCCCATAGCCGGGGGGTTTGACAATGAGCAGTTCTTC.

The rearrangement joins TRBV30 to TRBJ1-5; D unclear. This CDR3 has 13 residues. The V gene's germline CDR1 is GTSNPN and CDR2 SVGIG (reference sequence). The V end was cut by 0 bases, the J end by 4 bases, with 7 bases between. The CDR3 bases are TGTGCCTGGAGTGTAAGGGAGAATCAGCCCCAGCATTTT. It codes for CAWSVRENQPQHF.

This rearrangement joins TRBV5-6 to TRBJ1-2, with a tentative D call TRBD1 (6 bases). Germline V gene lookup returns CDR1 SGHDT and CDR2 YYEEEE. This CDR3 contains 14 residues. Trimming took 1 base from V and 6 from J, leaving 13 bases between them. The CDR3: CASSLRGGAHGYTF. CDR3 sequence (DNA): TGTGCCAGCAGCTTGCGAGGGGGGGCCCATGGCTACACCTTC.

This sequence joins TRBV7-9 and TRBJ1-6; the D gene is possibly TRBD1 (5 bases). The CDR3 is made up of 15 amino acids. From germline, CDR1 is SEHNR and CDR2 FQNEAQ (reference sequence). Trimming removed 5 bases at V and 6 bases at J, with 14 bases between. The chain's CDR3 is CASSLRGEINSPLHF. The CDR3 region has the DNA TGTGCCAGCAGCCTACGGGGGGAGATTAATTCACCCCTCCACTTT.

V gene TRBV5-8 combines with J gene TRBJ1-5; 10 bases are shared with TRBD1. The CDR3 covers 18 residues. Germline CDR1 and CDR2: SGHTS and YDEGEE. With 4 bases clipped from V and 0 bases from J, the junction kept 10 bases outside the gene matches. CDR3 region: CASSTRDRGLASNQPQHF. DNA of the CDR3: TGTGCCAGCAGCACCCGGGACAGGGGTCTGGCTAGCAATCAGCCCCAGCATTTT.

This clone was detected a few times. The CDR3 is CASSLRRLANTGELFF. CDR3 sequence (DNA): TGCGCCAGCAGTCTCAGAAGACTAGCGAACACCGGGGAGCTGTTTTTT. The chain links TRBV4-3 to TRBJ2-2, with D possibly matching TRBD2 (6 bases). Trimming pared 6 bases from V and 0 bases from J, leaving 14 bases between. There are 16 residues in the CDR3. The germline V gene has CDR1 LGHNA and CDR2 YSLEER.